This T cell receptor beta chain emerged from a study of blood T cell repertoires in COVID-19. Study in general: Samples came from the United States, Italy and Spain, spanning acute and convalescent COVID-19.

Grouping used clinical history reported by participants in a survey and questionnaire. V lost 3 bases and J 0 bases, leaving 2 bases between the germline ends. The CDR3 loop spans 12 amino acids. Germline CDR1 and CDR2: MGHDK and SYGVNS. Sequencing used immunoSEQ multiplex PCR; TCRdb keeps in-frame clones, though not all of them. The data contain about 400,000 clones, more than 75% of them singletons. The chain joins TRBV25-1 to TRBJ1-2, with D unclear. Sequenced input: PBMCs or T cells enriched from blood (not recorded which). This TCR was recovered from a middle-aged man in a cohort exposed to, infected with or recovered from COVID-19 (not recorded which). The CDR3 reads CASSDTNYGYTF. The CDR3 DNA reads as TGTGCCAGCAGTGATACTAACTATGGCTACACCTTC.